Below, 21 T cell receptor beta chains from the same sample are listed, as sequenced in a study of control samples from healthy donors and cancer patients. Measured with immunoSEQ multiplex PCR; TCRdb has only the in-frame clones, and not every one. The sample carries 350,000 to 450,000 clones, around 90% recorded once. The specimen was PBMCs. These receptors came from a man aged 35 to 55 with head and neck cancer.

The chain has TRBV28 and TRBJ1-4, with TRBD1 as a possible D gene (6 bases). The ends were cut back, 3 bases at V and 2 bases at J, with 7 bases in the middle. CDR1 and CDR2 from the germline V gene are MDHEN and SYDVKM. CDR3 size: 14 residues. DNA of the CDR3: TGTGCCAGCAGTTTTCAGGGGACTAATGAAAAACTGTTTTTT. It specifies CASSFQGTNEKLFF.

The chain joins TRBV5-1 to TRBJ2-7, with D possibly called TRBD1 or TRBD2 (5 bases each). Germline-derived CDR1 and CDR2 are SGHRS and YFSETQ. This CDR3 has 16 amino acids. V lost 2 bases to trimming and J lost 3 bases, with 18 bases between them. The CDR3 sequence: CASSFPRDPPYYEQYF. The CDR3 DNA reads TGCGCCAGCAGCTTTCCCCGGGACCCCCCCTACTACGAGCAGTACTTC. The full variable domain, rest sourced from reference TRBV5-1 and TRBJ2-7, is KAGVTQTPRYLIKTRGQQVTLSCSPISGHRSVSWYQQTPGQGLQFLFEYFSETQRNKGNFPGRFSGRQFSNSRSEMNVSTLELGDSALYLCASSFPRDPPYYEQYFGPGTRLTVT.

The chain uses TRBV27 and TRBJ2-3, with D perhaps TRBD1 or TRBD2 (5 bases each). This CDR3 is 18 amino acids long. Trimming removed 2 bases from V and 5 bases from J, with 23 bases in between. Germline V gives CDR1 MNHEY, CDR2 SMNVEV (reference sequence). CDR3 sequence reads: CASSLRGNVRALGDTQYF. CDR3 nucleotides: TGTGCCAGCAGTTTAAGGGGTAATGTGAGGGCTTTAGGAGATACGCAGTATTTT.

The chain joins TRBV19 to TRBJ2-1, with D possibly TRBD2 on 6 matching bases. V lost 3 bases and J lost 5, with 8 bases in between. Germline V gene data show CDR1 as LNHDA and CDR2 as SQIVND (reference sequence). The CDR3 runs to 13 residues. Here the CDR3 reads CASSIRTNNEQFF. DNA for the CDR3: TGTGCCAGTAGTATCCGGACTAACAATGAGCAGTTCTTC.

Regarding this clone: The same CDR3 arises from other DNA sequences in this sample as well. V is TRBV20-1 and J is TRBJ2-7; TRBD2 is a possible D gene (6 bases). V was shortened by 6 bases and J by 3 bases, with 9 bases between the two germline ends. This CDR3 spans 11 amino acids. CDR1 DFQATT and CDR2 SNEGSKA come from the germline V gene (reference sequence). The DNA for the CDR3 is TGCAGTGCCAGGCGGGGCTACGAGCAGTACTTC. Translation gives CSARRGYEQYF.

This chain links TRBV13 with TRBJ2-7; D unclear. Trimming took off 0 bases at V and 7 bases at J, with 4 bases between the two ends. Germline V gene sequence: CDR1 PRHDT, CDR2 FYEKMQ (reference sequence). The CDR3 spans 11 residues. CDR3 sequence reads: CASSLGGEQYF. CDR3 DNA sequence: TGTGCCAGCAGCTTAGGAGGGGAGCAGTACTTC.

The CDR3 spells CASSLGSGDQPQHF. The DNA for the CDR3 is TGTGCCAGCAGCTTAGGTTCCGGTGATCAGCCCCAGCATTTT. This rearrangement joins TRBV7-6 to TRBJ1-5; no definite D call. CDR1 and CDR2 (germline): SGHVS, FNYEAQ. Trimming shortened V by 1 base and J by 5 bases, and 9 bases separated the two germline ends. The CDR3 spans 14 residues.

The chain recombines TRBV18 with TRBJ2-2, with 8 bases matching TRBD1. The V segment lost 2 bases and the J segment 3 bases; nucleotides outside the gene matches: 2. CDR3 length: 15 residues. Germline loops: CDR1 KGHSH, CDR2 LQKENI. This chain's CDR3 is CASSPGTGYTGELFF. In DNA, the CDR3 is TGTGCCAGCTCACCAGGGACAGGTTACACCGGGGAGCTGTTTTTT.

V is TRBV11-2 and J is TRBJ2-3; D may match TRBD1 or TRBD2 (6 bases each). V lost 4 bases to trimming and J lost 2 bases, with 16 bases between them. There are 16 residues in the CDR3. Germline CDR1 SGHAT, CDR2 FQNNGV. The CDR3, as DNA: TGTGCCAGCAGCTACGAACAGGGCGGGATCACAGATACGCAGTATTTT. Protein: CASSYEQGGITDTQYF.

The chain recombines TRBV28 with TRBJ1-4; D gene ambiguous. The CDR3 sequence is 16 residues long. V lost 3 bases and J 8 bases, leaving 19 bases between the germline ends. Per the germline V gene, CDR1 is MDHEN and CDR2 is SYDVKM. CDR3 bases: TGTGCCAGCAGTTTTCTCCCAGCCAGCGCAGAGGAAAAACTGTTTTTT. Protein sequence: CASSFLPASAEEKLFF.

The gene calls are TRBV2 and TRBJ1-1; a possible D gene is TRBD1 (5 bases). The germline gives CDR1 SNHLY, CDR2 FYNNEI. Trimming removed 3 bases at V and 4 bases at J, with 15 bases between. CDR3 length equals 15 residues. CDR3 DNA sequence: TGTGCCAGCAGTGATCGGGGCAGGGAACTCACTGAAGCTTTCTTT. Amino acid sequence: CASSDRGRELTEAFF.

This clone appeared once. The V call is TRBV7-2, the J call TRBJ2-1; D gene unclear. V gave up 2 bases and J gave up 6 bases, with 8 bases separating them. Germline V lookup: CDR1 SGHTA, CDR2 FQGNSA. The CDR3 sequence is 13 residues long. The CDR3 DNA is TGTGCCAGCAGCTTAAGGGCCCGCAATGAGCAGTTCTTC. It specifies CASSLRARNEQFF.

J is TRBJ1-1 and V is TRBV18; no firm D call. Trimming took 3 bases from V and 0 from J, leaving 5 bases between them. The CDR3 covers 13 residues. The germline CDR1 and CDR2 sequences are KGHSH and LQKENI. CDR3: CASSPTLNTEAFF. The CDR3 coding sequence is TGTGCCAGCTCACCGACCTTGAACACTGAAGCTTTCTTT.

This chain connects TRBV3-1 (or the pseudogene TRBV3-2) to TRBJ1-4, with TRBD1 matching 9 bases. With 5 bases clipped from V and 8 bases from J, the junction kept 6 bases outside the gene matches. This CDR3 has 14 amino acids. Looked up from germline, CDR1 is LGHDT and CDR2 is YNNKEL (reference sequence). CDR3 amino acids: CASSSGQGGEKLFF. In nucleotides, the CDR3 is TGTGCCAGCAGCTCGGGACAGGGTGGCGAAAAACTGTTTTTT.

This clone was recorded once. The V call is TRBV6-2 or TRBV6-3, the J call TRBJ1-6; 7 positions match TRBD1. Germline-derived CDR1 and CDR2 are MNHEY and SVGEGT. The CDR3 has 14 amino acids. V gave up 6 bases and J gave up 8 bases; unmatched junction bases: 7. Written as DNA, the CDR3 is TGTGCCAGCAGCCTCCGGGACAGCGATTCACCCCTCCACTTT. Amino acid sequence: CASSLRDSDSPLHF.

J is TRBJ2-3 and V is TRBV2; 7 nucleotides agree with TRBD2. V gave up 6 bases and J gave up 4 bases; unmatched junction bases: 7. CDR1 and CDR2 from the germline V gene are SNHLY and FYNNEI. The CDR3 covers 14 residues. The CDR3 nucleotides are TGTGCCAGCAGAGCCCAAGGGAGGGCAGATACGCAGTATTTT. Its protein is CASRAQGRADTQYF.

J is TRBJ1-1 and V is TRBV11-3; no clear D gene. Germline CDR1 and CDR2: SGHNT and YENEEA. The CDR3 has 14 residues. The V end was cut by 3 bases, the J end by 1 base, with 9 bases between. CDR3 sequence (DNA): TGTGCCAGCAGCTTTGGGTCAGGGAACACTGAAGCTTTCTTT. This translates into CASSFGSGNTEAFF.

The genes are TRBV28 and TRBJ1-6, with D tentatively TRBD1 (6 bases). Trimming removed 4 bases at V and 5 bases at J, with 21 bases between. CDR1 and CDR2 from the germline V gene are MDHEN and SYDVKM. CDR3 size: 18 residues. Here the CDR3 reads CASSSPRQADGHNSPLHF. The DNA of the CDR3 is TGTGCCAGCAGTTCTCCCAGACAGGCGGATGGTCATAATTCACCCCTCCACTTT.

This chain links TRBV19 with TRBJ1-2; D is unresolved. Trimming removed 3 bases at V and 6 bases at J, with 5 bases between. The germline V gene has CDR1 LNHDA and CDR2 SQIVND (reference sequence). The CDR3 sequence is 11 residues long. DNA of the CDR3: TGTGCCAGTAGTATCGGAAATGGCTACACCTTC. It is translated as CASSIGNGYTF. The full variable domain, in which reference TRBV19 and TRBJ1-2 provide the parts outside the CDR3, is DGGITQSPKYLFRKEGQNVTLSCEQNLNHDAMYWYRQDPGQGLRLIYYSQIVNDFQKGDIAEGYSVSREKKESFPLTVTSAQKNPTAFYLCASSIGNGYTFGSGTRLTVV.

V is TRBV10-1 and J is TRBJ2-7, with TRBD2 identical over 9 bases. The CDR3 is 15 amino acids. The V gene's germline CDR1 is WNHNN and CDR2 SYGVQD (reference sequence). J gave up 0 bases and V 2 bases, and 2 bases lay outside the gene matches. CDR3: CASSESSGSSYEQYF. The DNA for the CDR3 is TGCGCCAGCAGTGAGAGTAGCGGGAGCTCCTACGAGCAGTACTTC.

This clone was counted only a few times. In nucleotides, the CDR3 is TGCGCCAGCAGCACGAGGACAGGGGGCTACGAGCAGTACTTC. Amino acids: CASSTRTGGYEQYF. V and J are TRBV5-1 and TRBJ2-7, with TRBD1 matching over 10 bases. V gave up 4 bases and J gave up 3 bases; unmatched junction bases: 4. The CDR3 is 14 residues long. Per the germline V gene, CDR1 is SGHRS and CDR2 is YFSETQ.